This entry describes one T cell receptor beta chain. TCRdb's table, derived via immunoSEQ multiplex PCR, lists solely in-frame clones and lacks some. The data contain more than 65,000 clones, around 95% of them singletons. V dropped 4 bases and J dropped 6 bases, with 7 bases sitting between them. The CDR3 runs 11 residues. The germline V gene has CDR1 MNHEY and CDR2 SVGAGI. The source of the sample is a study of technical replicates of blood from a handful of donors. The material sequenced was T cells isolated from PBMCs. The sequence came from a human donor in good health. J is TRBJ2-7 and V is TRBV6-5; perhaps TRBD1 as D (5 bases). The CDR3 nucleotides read TGTGCCAGCAGTTCAGGGTCCGAGCAGTACTTC. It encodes CASSSGSEQYF.